Given below is one T cell receptor (beta chain) in context. No antigen is known for it. The sample holds no much larger clone one base away, and base qualities are not on file. The cohort consisted of some 670 healthy bone marrow donors. All cohort members were sampled while nominally healthy, although unrecorded immune exposures were likely present. The donor was CMV seronegative and belonged to the group of over 350 seronegative cohort members. A peripheral blood sample was collected from each donor, and TCR beta sequencing was performed on peripheral blood mononuclear cells. Genomic DNA was extracted from the blood cell samples with the Qiagen DNeasy Blood Extraction Kit. Libraries were made using the immunoSEQ multiplex PCR assay. For the multiplex PCR, a mixture combining 60 forward primers for TCR Vbeta segments and 13 reverse primers for TCR Jbeta segments was used. The CDR3 region of rearranged TCR beta genes was amplified from genomic DNA with a multiplex PCR assay. The Illumina HiSeq System was used to sequence the amplified TCR beta libraries as 87-base-pair reads. The paper's data handling went like this. In a later analysis, roughly 80 million unique TCR beta chains were counted across the approximately 640 repertoires, and approximately 11 million of these chains were shared by at least two donors. To remove PCR and sequencing errors, raw reads were error-corrected and collapsed into unique sequences using a nearest-neighbor algorithm that merged closely related sequences. To assign V, D and J gene segments, CDR3 sequences were aligned to IMGT reference sequences. For a sequence to be retained, a match of at least six nucleotides to both a V gene segment and a J gene segment was required. Rearrangements were classified as productive when the CDR3 lacked stop codons and remained in frame with V and J, and all other rearrangements were classified as non-productive. Following IMGT convention, CDR3 was defined as the stretch from the second conserved V-encoded cysteine to the conserved J-encoded phenylalanine. In an earlier analysis of approximately 590 of the donors, sequences lacking an unambiguous match to a single V gene segment were excluded. An earlier analysis of fewer than 750 of the donors called V segments functional above 56.7% productive rearrangements and segregating when the between-donor standard deviation exceeded 5%. To diagnose cytomegalovirus status from the catalog of TCR beta chain sequences, a statistical classification framework was built. In a later analysis, V and J genes were assigned by comparing TCR nucleotide sequences against IMGT/GENE-DB human TR gene sequences. Using the TCRdist pipeline, a later analysis assigned CDR3 sequences along with most-parsimonious VDJ recombination scenarios. In a later analysis, each TCR beta chain was defined by its CDR3 amino acid sequence together with its V-gene family, and reads without a unique V-gene family were excluded. As a way to deal with suspected cross-contamination and a sequencing artifact, a later analysis dropped under 600 nucleotide sequences that were highly shared and had low generation probability. In a later analysis, a clonal expansion index for each public chain was calculated from normalized within-repertoire ranks of inferred template counts. Generation probabilities in a later analysis came from a VDJ recombination model fitted to out-of-frame rearrangements, and those results were checked against IGoR. A later analysis scored TCR-TCR, TCR-HLA and TCR-CMV co-occurrence with hypergeometric tests, applying a repertoire-size bias correction to TCR pairs. To estimate false discovery rates, a later analysis permuted the HLA or CMV assignments 20 times. In a later analysis, co-occurring TCRs were grouped using DBSCAN, and TCRdist sequence similarity was added for clustering within HLA-allele-positive subsets. Co-occurrence clustering excluded repertoires with fewer than 30,000 or more than 120,000 public chains, plus five with anomalous nucleotide sharing. In TCRdb, the immuneACCESS table is reduced to in-frame sequences with V and J assigned. These tables do not hold every clone; where another copy was compared, an unresolved V gene accounts for under half, and the others remain unexplained. V and J calls and clone size follow that table, whereas D and trimming were derived from the DNA. Within this sample are tens of thousands of clones, with 70% to 85% of them counted one time only. The biggest ten clones account for around 1.9% of the sample.

This sample stems from a study of cytomegalovirus exposure and HLA in healthy donors (dated by TCRdb to 2017 to 2019). Some background on the complete study: According to an earlier analysis of 550 to 750 of the donors, about 179 million T cells yielded roughly 110 million unique TCR beta sequences and 276 Gb of sequence data. To decide whether each TCR beta V gene segment behaved as functional or pseudogenic, an earlier analysis of some 540 of the donors relied on high-throughput TCR beta sequencing. Roughly 300 gigabases of sequencing data and approximately 80 million unique TCR sequences were included in an early release covering 550 to 800 HLA-typed donors. All discovery cohort repertoires had been generated on a single sequencing platform. Because of strong linkage in the cohort, roughly five DR-DQ haplotypes were treated as single units for association and clustering. A separate validation cohort of over a hundred different subjects was used in addition to the approximately 640-subject first cohort. Using immunosequencing, the study profiled T cell repertoires from 666 subjects and related those repertoires to cytomegalovirus serostatus. To study patterns of TCR occurrence, a later analysis re-analyzed previously published TCR beta repertoires from just over 650 donors and added high-resolution HLA genotyping. Among roughly 400 genotyped donors of the cohort, an average of around 250,000 unique TCR beta nucleotide sequences was sequenced per donor, of which about 18% were non-productive. In a later genetic analysis, genome-wide SNP genotypes for about three fifths of the roughly 670 donors were used, and that subset was treated as a discovery cohort. HLA typing covered class I and class II loci at four-digit resolution. The later analysis used no new phenotypic data to find candidate immune exposures, relying instead on TCR beta sequences and their occurrence across donors. The study aimed to test whether signatures of past pathogen exposure could be identified by cataloging public T cell receptors. Of the roughly 400 genotyped donors, 70% to 90% were placed in the genetic ancestry cluster associated with self-reported Caucasian donors. Typing coverage varied by locus: roughly 629-640 donors for A, B, C, DRB1 and DQB1; under 550 for DQA1; nearly 610 for DPA1; 450 to 480 for DPB1. Donor age, sex, ethnicity and CMV serostatus were compiled alongside the repertoire data. To predict cytomegalovirus infection status, the study brought together high-throughput TCR immunosequencing, statistical association of individual TCRs with disease status, and machine learning.

Study-level results and caveats: In an earlier analysis of more than 500 of the donors, most TCR beta V segments appeared in productive rearrangements about 87% or about 30% of the time, broadly matching IMGT annotations. Most CMV-associated TCR beta chains appeared to be HLA-restricted in a later analysis, and the HLA associations seemed to be driven largely by CMV exposure. Linkage disequilibrium might explain the correlated functional status among segregating V segments, but an unknown experimental factor could not be ruled out. The sequencing pipeline was judged likely to have produced a cluster of highly shared sequence variants as a technical artifact. The classifier was reported to diagnose cytomegalovirus status with high specificity and sensitivity in both the original and validation cohorts. A later analysis associated 17,000 or so TCR beta sequences with specific HLA alleles at a false discovery rate of 0.05. Only TCR beta chains were sequenced in this cohort, and the absence of alpha or paired-chain data limited detectable features. Seventeen rarely observed V segments, including chromosome 9 orphons, were excluded from the earlier analysis of just under 600 of the donors because counts were too low. When HLA alleles, especially DR and DQ, strongly co-occurred, TCR associations were difficult to assign to individual alleles. Immune exposure information for the cohort was limited to CMV serostatus. In a later analysis, TCR association rates were found to vary across HLA loci, with the most associated TCRs seen for DRB1 alleles and the fewest for HLA-C alleles. In a later analysis, several top co-occurrence clusters were reported to appear linked to parvovirus B19, influenza, CMV and Epstein-Barr virus. Because some donors lacked HLA typing at each locus, the association tests relied only on the typed subset. It was suggested by the authors that the approach could potentially be generalized to other disease states and immunological phenotypes. Three of the identified cytomegalovirus-associated TCR beta chains were confirmed in vitro to be specific for cytomegalovirus antigens. A further reported finding was that TCR beta sequences accurately predicted the HLA-A and HLA-B alleles for most subjects in the first cohort. Across donors, most TCR sequences were observed very rarely, whereas some public TCRs were present in many individuals. In a later genetic analysis, a missense DCLRE1C variant was associated with V-gene and J-gene trimming of TCR beta chains, and the association was replicated in an independent cohort. Presence/absence analyses assumed roughly uniform sequencing depth across donors, an assumption that may not hold. The study gave a list of about 160 TCR beta chains associated with cytomegalovirus. In a later genetic analysis, fewer N-insertions in productive TCRs were reported among donors in an Asian-associated ancestry cluster than the approximately 630-donor mean. In a later analysis, HLA-associated TCR beta chains showed more clonal expansion and lower generation probabilities than non-associated chains that were equally common.

Source material: PBMCs. The TCR sequence derives from a man younger than 35 in good health and CMV-seronegative.

The nucleotides read TGTGCCAGCAGCATAGGACAGGGACTGACCTACGAGCAGTACTTC. Its product reads: CASSIGQGLTYEQYF. Recombination joined TRBV11-2 with TRBJ2-7, with 8 bases aligning to TRBD1. Reading the germline V gene gives CDR1 SGHAT and CDR2 FQNNGV. V has 5 bases trimmed and J has 2 bases trimmed; junction bases matching no gene number 8. The CDR3 goes from the cysteine to the phenylalanine over 15 residues. This entry keeps only the CDR3 DNA: 45 bases, framed from base 1.